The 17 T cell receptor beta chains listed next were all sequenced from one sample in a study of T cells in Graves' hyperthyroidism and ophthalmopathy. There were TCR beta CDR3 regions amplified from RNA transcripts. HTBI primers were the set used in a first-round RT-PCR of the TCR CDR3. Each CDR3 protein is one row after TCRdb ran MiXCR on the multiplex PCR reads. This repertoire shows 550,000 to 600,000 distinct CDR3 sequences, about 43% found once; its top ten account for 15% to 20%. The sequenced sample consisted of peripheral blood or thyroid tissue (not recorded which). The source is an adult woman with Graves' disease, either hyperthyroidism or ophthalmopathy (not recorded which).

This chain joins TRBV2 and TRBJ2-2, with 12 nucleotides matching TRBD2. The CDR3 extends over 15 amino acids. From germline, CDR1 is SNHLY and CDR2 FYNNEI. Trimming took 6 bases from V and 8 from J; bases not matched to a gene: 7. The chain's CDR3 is CASRVTSGRIGELFF. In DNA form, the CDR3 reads TGTGCCAGCAGGGTTACTAGCGGGAGGATTGGGGAGCTGTTTTTT.

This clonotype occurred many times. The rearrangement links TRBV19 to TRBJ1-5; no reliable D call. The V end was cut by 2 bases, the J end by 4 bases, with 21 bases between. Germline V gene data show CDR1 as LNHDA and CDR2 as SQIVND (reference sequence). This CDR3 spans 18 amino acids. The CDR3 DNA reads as TGTGCCAGTAGTATACGCGGTTCTCTGGCAGGTAAAAATCAGCCCCAGCATTTT. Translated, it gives CASSIRGSLAGKNQPQHF.

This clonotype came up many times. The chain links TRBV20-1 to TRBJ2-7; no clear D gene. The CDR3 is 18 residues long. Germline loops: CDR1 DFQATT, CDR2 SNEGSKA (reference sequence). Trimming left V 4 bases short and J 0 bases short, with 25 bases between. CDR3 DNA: TGCAGTGCTACAACCCCCCCTGGTAGGTTACGGAGCTCCTACGAGCAGTACTTC. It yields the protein CSATTPPGRLRSSYEQYF.

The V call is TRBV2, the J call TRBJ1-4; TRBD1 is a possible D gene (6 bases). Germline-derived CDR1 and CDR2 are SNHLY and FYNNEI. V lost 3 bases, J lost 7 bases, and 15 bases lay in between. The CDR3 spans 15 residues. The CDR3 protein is CASSEGAGMSEKLFF. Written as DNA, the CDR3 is TGTGCCAGCAGTGAGGGGGCAGGCATGAGTGAAAAACTGTTTTTT.

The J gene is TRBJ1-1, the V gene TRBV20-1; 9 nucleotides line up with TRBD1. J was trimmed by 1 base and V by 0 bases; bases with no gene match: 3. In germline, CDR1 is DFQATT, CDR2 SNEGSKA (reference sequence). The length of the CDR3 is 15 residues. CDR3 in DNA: TGCAGTGCTAGAGATCGGGACAGGGCGAACACTGAAGCTTTCTTT. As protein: CSARDRDRANTEAFF.

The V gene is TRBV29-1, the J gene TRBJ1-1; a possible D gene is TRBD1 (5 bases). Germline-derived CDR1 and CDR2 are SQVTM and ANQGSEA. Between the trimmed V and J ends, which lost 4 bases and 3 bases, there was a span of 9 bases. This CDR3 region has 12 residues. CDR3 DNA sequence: TGCAGCGTTGCAGGGCTGGACACTGAAGCTTTCTTT. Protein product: CSVAGLDTEAFF.

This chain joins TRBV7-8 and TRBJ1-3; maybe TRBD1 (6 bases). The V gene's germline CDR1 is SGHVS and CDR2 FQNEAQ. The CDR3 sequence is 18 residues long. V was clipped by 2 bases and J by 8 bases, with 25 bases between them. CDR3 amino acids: CASSLPADGGVYGYTIYF. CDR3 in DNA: TGTGCCAGCAGCTTACCAGCCGACGGGGGCGTCTATGGCTACACCATATATTTT.

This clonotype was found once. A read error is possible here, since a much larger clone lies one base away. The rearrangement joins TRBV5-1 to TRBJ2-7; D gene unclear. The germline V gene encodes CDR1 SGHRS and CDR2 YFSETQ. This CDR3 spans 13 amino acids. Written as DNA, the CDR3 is TGCGCCAGCAGCTTGACCCCCTCCTACGAGCAGCACTTC. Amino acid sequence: CASSLTPSYEQHF.

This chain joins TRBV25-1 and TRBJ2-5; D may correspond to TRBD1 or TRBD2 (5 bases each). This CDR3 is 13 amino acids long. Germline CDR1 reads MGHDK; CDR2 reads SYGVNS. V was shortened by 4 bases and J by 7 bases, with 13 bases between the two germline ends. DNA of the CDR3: TGTGCCAGCAGTGGGGACGGGTTTGGGACCCAGTACTTC. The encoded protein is CASSGDGFGTQYF.

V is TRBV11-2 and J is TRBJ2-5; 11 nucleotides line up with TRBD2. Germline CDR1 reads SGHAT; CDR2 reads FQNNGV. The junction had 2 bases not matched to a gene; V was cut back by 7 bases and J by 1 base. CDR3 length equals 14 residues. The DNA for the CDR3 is TGTGCCAGCAAGGGACTAGCGGCCCAAGAGACCCAGTACTTC. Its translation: CASKGLAAQETQYF.

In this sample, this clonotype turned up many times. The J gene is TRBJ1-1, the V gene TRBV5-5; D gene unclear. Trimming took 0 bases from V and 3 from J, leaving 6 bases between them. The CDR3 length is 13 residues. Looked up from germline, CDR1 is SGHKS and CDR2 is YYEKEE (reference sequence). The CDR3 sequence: CASSLAVYTEAFF. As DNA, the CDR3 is TGTGCCAGCAGCTTGGCGGTCTACACTGAAGCTTTCTTT.

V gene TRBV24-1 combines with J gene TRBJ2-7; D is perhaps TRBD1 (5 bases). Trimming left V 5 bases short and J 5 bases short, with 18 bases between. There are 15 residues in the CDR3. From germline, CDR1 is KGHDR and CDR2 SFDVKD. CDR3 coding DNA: TGTGCCACCAGTGCTAGAGGCAGGGCGGACCACGAGCAGTACTTC. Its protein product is CATSARGRADHEQYF.

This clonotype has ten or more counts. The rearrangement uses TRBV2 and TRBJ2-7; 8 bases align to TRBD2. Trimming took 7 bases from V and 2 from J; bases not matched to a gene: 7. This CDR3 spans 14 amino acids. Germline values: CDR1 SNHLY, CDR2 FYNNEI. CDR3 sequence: CASNVREGTYEQYF. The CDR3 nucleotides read TGTGCCAGCAATGTACGGGAGGGGACCTACGAGCAGTACTTC. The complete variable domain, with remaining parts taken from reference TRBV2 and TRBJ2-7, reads EPEVTQTPSHQVTQMGQEVILRCVPISNHLYFYWYRQILGQKVEFLVSFYNNEISEKSEIFDDQFSVERPDGSNFTLKIRSTKLEDSAMYFCASNVREGTYEQYFGPGTRLTVT.

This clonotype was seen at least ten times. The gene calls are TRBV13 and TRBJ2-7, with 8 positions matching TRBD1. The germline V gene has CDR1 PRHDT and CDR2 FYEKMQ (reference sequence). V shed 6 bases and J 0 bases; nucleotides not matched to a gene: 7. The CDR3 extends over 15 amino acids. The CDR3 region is CASRPTGESSYEQYF. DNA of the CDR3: TGTGCCAGCAGACCGACAGGGGAAAGCTCCTACGAGCAGTACTTC.

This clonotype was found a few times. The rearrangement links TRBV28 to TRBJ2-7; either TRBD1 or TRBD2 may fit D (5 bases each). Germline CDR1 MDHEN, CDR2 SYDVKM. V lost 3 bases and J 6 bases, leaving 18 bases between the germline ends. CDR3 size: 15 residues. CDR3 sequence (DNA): TGTGCCAGCAGTTTTTTTGGGACCCAAGCACTCGAGCAGTACTTC. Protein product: CASSFFGTQALEQYF.

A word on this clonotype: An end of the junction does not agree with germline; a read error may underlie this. The CDR3 reads CASSLEYLGQCVF. The CDR3 coding sequence is TGTGCCAGCAGCTTAGAGTATTTAGGACAGTGCGTTTTC. The chain uses TRBV7-8 and TRBJ2-7; D is possibly TRBD1 (6 bases). Germline CDR1 and CDR2: SGHVS and FQNEAQ. The CDR3 totals 13 residues. The full variable domain, with the rest looked up from reference TRBV7-8 and TRBJ2-7, is GAGVSQSPRYKVAKRGQDVALRCDPISGHVSLFWYQQALGQGPEFLTYFQNEAQLDKSGLPSDRFFAERPEGSVSTLKIQRTQQEDSAVYLCASSLEYLGQCVFGPGTRLTVT.

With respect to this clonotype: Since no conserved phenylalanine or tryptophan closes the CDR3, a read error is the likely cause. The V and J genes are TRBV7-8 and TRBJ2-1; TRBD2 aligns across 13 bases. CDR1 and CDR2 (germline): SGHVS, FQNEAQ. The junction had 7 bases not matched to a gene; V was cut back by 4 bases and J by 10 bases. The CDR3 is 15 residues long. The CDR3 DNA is TGTGCCAGCAGCTCACGGACTAGCGGGGGCGGGGAGCAGTTCCTC. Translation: CASSSRTSGGGEQFL.